These 3 T cell receptor beta chains originate from one sample sequenced in a study of OX40 agonist ivuxolimab in advanced cancers. Clones were sequenced by immunoSEQ multiplex PCR, and TCRdb holds only the in-frame ones, with some missing. Seen here are 60,000 or so clones, roughly 80% observed once, and the top ten hold approximately 4%. Here the sequenced sample was CD4+ or CD8+ T cells sorted from blood, taken in a trial of the OX40 agonist ivuxolimab. These receptors came from an adult with an advanced solid tumor such as melanoma, head and neck, liver or kidney cancer.

In its sample, this clone was seen once. V is TRBV27 and J is TRBJ1-1; the D is unclear. The V end lost 7 bases, the J end lost 1 base, and 10 bases lay between the germline ends. This CDR3 region has 13 residues. Germline values: CDR1 MNHEY, CDR2 SMNVEV (reference sequence). The CDR3 loop reads CASKVGTNTEAFF. CDR3 nucleotides: TGTGCCAGCAAAGTAGGCACGAACACTGAAGCTTTCTTT.

This chain connects TRBV30 to TRBJ1-5, with a weak D call TRBD1 (5 bases). CDR1 is GTSNPN, CDR2 SVGIG, per germline (reference sequence). Deletions cut 0 bases from V and 7 bases from J, with 13 bases between. The CDR3 sequence is 14 residues long. The CDR3 spells CAWSVERGTQPQHF. CDR3 DNA sequence: TGTGCCTGGAGTGTTGAAAGGGGAACACAGCCCCAGCATTTT.

The chain joins TRBV6-4 to TRBJ1-5; 8 nucleotides agree with TRBD1. Germline CDR1 MRHNA, CDR2 SNTAGT. Trimming took 8 bases from V and 2 from J; bases not matched to a gene: 11. The CDR3 sequence is 16 residues long. The CDR3 loop is CASRMAGQGCNQPQHF. DNA for the CDR3: TGTGCCAGCCGGATGGCCGGACAGGGTTGCAATCAGCCCCAGCATTTT.